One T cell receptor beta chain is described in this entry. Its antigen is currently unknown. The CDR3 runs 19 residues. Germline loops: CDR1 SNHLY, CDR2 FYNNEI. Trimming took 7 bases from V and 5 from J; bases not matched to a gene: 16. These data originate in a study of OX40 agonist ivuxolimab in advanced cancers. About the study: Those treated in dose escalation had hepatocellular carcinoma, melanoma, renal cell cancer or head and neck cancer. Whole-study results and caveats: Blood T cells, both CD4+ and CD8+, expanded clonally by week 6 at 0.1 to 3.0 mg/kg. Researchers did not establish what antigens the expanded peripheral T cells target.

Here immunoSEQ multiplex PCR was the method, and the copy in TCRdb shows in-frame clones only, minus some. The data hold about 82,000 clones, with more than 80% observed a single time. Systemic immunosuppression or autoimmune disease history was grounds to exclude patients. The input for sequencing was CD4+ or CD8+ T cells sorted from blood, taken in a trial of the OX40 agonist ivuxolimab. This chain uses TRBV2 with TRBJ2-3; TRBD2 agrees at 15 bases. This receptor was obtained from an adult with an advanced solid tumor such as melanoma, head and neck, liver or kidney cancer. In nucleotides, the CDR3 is TGTGCCAGCACGCTCATGGGACTAGCGGGAGGAGAAGTTGGAGATACGCAGTATTTT. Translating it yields CASTLMGLAGGEVGDTQYF.